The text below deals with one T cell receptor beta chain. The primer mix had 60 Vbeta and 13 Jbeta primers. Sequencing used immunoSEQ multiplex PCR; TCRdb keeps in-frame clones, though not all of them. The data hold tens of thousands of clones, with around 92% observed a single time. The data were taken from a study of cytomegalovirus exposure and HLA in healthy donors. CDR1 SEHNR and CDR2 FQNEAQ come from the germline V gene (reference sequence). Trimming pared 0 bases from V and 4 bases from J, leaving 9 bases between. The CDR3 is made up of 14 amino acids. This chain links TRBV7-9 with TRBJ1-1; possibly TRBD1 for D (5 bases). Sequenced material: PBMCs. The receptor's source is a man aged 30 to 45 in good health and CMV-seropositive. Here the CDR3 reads CASSLATTATEAFF. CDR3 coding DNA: TGTGCCAGCAGCTTAGCGACGACAGCCACTGAAGCTTTCTTT.